Below, 2 T cell receptor beta chains from the same sample are listed, as sequenced in a study of blood T cells in healthy people across ages. A sample-barcoded 5' primer and a J-beta primer mix were used in a second PCR of roughly 7 to 12 cycles. TCRdb processed the 5' RACE reads anew with MiXCR; each CDR3 protein has one entry. The table includes nearly 800,000 distinct CDR3 sequences, 25% detected once. This sample was also put to use in a study of T cells of mothers and their children.

Sequencing was done on a sample of blood. The receptors were sampled from a boy aged 5-17 years in good health.

Only a few counts were recorded for this clonotype. One end of the junction varies from germline; a read error may be responsible. The chain recombines TRBV5-1 with TRBJ2-1; 10 bases map to TRBD2. Germline loops: CDR1 SGHRS, CDR2 YFSETQ. This CDR3 comprises 15 residues. The chain's CDR3 is CASSSASGGYNEQFF. CDR3 in DNA: TGTGCCAGCAGTTCCGCTAGCGGGGGATACAATGAGCAGTTCTTC.

This clonotype was seen a few times. CDR3 amino acids: CATSSGLAGRETQYF. CDR3 nucleotide sequence: TGTGCCACCAGCAGTGGACTAGCGGGAAGGGAGACCCAGTACTTC. The V gene is TRBV15, the J gene TRBJ2-5; 12 bases line up with TRBD2. Germline CDR1 LNHNV, CDR2 YYDKDF (reference sequence). The CDR3 length is 15 residues. V was pared by 3 bases and J by 5 bases, with 4 bases of the junction left unmatched.